These 26 T cell receptor beta chains were all obtained from the same sample, sequenced in a study of blood T cell repertoires in COVID-19. The assay was immunoSEQ multiplex PCR, and TCRdb's table has in-frame clones only and misses some. Of approximately 380,000 clones listed, 91% are singletons. The specimen sequenced was PBMCs or T cells enriched from blood (not recorded which). The origin of the receptors is a woman between 35 and 50 years old who had been exposed to COVID-19.

The chain employs TRBV5-6 and TRBJ1-2, with 9 bases matching TRBD1. This CDR3 spans 15 amino acids. Germline CDR1 is SGHDT and CDR2 is YYEEEE. After removal of 2 bases from V and 3 bases from J, the junction contained 5 bases not matched to a gene. CDR3 loop: CASSFKGQGDYGYTF. The CDR3 DNA is TGTGCCAGCAGCTTCAAGGGACAGGGAGACTATGGCTACACCTTC.

The chain has TRBV5-8 and TRBJ2-3; 10 bases align to TRBD1. Germline V lookup: CDR1 SGHTS, CDR2 YDEGEE. J lost 5 bases, V lost 5 bases, and 5 bases had no gene match. There are 14 residues in the CDR3. The CDR3 coding sequence is TGTGCCAGCAGTCAGGACAGGGGGTTAGATACGCAGTATTTT. Translated, it gives CASSQDRGLDTQYF. Supplemented by reference TRBV5-8 and TRBJ2-3, the full variable domain reads EAGVTQSPTHLIKTRGQQATLRCSPISGHTSVYWYQQALGLGLQFLLWYDEGEERNRGNFPPRFSGRQFPNYSSELNVNALELEDSALYLCASSQDRGLDTQYFGPGTRLTVL.

J is TRBJ1-1 and V is TRBV3-1 (or the pseudogene TRBV3-2), with 7 bases that match TRBD1. This CDR3 contains 13 residues. V shed 3 bases, J shed 11 bases, and the junction held 9 bases outside the gene matches. In germline, CDR1 is LGHDT, CDR2 YNNKEL (reference sequence). CDR3 residues: CASSHPRGLQAFF. The DNA of the CDR3 is TGTGCCAGCAGCCACCCAAGGGGGCTGCAGGCTTTCTTT.

Details on this clone: One end of the junction is discordant with germline, which a read error may explain. This rearrangement joins TRBV6-2 or TRBV6-3 to TRBJ1-6; D not resolved. Germline loops: CDR1 MNHEY, CDR2 SVGEGT. The CDR3 totals 13 residues. The CDR3, as DNA: TGTGCCACCAGTCGAGGAGTCAATTCACCCCTCCACTTT. It specifies CATSRGVNSPLHF.

CDR3 sequence (DNA): TGTGCCAGCAGCACCAGGACAGACATCTATGGCTACACCTTC. Residues: CASSTRTDIYGYTF. V and J are TRBV7-2 and TRBJ1-2, with a weak D call TRBD1 (6 bases). V gave up 5 bases and J gave up 4 bases, with 14 bases separating them. The CDR3 consists of 14 residues. Germline V lookup: CDR1 SGHTA, CDR2 FQGNSA. Combining the CDR3 with reference TRBV7-2 and TRBJ1-2 gives the whole variable domain GAGVSQSPSNKVTEKGKDVELRCDPISGHTALYWYRQSLGQGLEFLIYFQGNSAPDKSGLPSDRFSAERTGGSVSTLTIQRTQQEDSAVYLCASSTRTDIYGYTFGSGTRLTVV.

The chain couples TRBV18 to TRBJ1-2; tentative D call: TRBD1 (5 bases). CDR3 length equals 16 residues. Trimming removed 2 bases from V and 2 bases from J, with 15 bases in between. Germline loops: CDR1 KGHSH, CDR2 LQKENI. Here the CDR3 reads CASSPMKSGRNYGYTF. The CDR3, as DNA: TGTGCCAGCTCACCAATGAAGTCAGGGAGGAACTATGGCTACACCTTC.

The J gene is TRBJ2-1, the V gene TRBV18, with D perhaps TRBD1 (6 bases). With 5 bases removed from V and 4 bases from J, the gap between germline ends came to 12 bases. Germline assignment: CDR1 KGHSH and CDR2 LQKENI. There are 14 residues in the CDR3. The CDR3 loop reads CASSLKGQYNEQFF. The CDR3 DNA sequence: TGTGCCAGCTCATTAAAAGGACAGTACAATGAGCAGTTCTTC.

This clone was seen just once. The CDR3 spells CASKTGTGTYNEQFF. The CDR3 bases are TGTGCCAGCAAAACCGGGACAGGGACCTACAATGAGCAGTTCTTC. This rearrangement joins TRBV21-1 to TRBJ2-1; the table's TRBD1 call for D was not verified on the DNA. TRBV21-1 is described as a pseudogene. CDR3 length equals 15 residues.

This chain connects TRBV10-3 to TRBJ1-1; D gene uncertain. The V end was cut by 6 bases, the J end by 3 bases, with 14 bases between. In germline, CDR1 is ENHRY, CDR2 SYGVKD. CDR3 length: 14 residues. CDR3 protein: CAISFSGVDTEAFF. The CDR3 coding sequence is TGTGCCATCAGCTTCAGCGGGGTGGACACTGAAGCTTTCTTT.

This rearrangement joins TRBV11-3 to TRBJ1-2, with D uncertain. Germline CDR1 reads SGHNT; CDR2 reads YENEEA. The CDR3 length is 17 residues. Trimming stripped 0 bases from V and 4 bases from J, with 18 bases between. The CDR3 here is CASSLDEDKGLRYGYTF. The CDR3 coding sequence is TGTGCCAGCAGCTTAGATGAGGATAAAGGCTTACGCTATGGCTACACCTTC.

V is TRBV14 and J is TRBJ2-7; 7 positions agree with TRBD1. Germline lookup yields CDR1 SGHDN and CDR2 FVKESK. V gave up 4 bases and J gave up 5 bases; unmatched junction bases: 11. The length of the CDR3 is 15 residues. CDR3 sequence: CASSRLDRADDEQYF. CDR3 in DNA: TGTGCCAGCAGCCGATTAGACAGGGCCGACGACGAGCAGTACTTC.

V and J are TRBV9 and TRBJ1-2, with D maybe TRBD1 (6 bases). V lost 2 bases and J lost 4, with 18 bases in between. The CDR3 extends over 16 amino acids. Looked up from germline, CDR1 is SGDLS and CDR2 is YYNGEE. In nucleotides, the CDR3 is TGTGCCAGCAGCGTCTCTTCGTCTGTGACAGGCTATGGCTACACCTTC. Its protein is CASSVSSSVTGYGYTF.

This chain connects TRBV4-1 to TRBJ1-3; D unclear. The CDR3 consists of 17 residues. Germline V gives CDR1 MGHRA, CDR2 YSYEKL. Trimming removed 2 bases at V and 1 base at J, with 15 bases between. CDR3 DNA: TGCGCCAGCAGCCAATTACGGACGGCGGGTTCTGGAAACACCATATATTTT. It encodes CASSQLRTAGSGNTIYF.

The J gene is TRBJ1-1, the V gene TRBV11-2; D is unresolved. This CDR3 spans 15 amino acids. Per the germline V gene, CDR1 is SGHAT and CDR2 is FQNNGV. Deletions cut 1 base from V and 0 bases from J, with 9 bases between. The CDR3 is CASSLVAGMNTEAFF. DNA of the CDR3: TGTGCCAGCAGCTTAGTGGCAGGAATGAACACTGAAGCTTTCTTT.

The chain has TRBV19 and TRBJ2-7; D may be TRBD1 (5 bases). The germline CDR1 and CDR2 sequences are LNHDA and SQIVND (reference sequence). This CDR3 region has 14 residues. V lost 7 bases, J lost 1 base, and 14 bases lay in between. CDR3 protein: CASTDSLGSYEQYF. The CDR3 nucleotides read TGTGCCAGTACAGACAGTCTCGGATCCTACGAGCAGTACTTC.

V gene TRBV10-3 combines with J gene TRBJ2-3; 7 bases are a match to TRBD1. The V gene's germline CDR1 is ENHRY and CDR2 SYGVKD. The CDR3 totals 16 residues. The junction had 9 bases not matched to a gene; V was cut back by 4 bases and J by 2 bases. CDR3 region: CAISGGGDRDTDTQYF. The CDR3, as DNA: TGTGCCATCAGTGGAGGGGGCGATCGGGACACAGATACGCAGTATTTT.

CDR3 in DNA: TGCGCCCGATGCCCAGGGACTAGCGGGAGACGGGAAGAGACCCAGTACTTC. Translating it yields CARCPGTSGRREETQYF. The rearrangement joins TRBV4-1 to TRBJ2-5; 14 bases map to TRBD2. Germline V lookup: CDR1 MGHRA, CDR2 YSYEKL. The CDR3 sequence is 17 residues long. Trimming removed 11 bases from V and 3 bases from J; junction bases left unmatched: 14.

This sequence joins TRBV19 and TRBJ1-4, with D tentatively TRBD1 (5 bases). The germline V gene encodes CDR1 LNHDA and CDR2 SQIVND (reference sequence). V dropped 9 bases and J dropped 8 bases, with 19 bases sitting between them. This CDR3 has 14 residues. The CDR3 loop is CASQTGGVREKLFF. For the CDR3, the DNA is TGTGCCAGCCAAACAGGCGGTGTACGGGAAAAACTGTTTTTT.

V is TRBV4-1 and J is TRBJ1-1, with 9 bases that match TRBD1. The CDR3 has 19 residues. J lost 2 bases, V lost 0 bases, and 13 bases had no gene match. Per germline, CDR1 MGHRA and CDR2 YSYEKL. The CDR3 here is CASSQELRTGDRSNTEAFF. The CDR3 DNA reads as TGCGCCAGCAGCCAAGAGTTACGGACAGGGGACCGATCCAACACTGAAGCTTTCTTT.

The chain links TRBV6-2 or TRBV6-3 to TRBJ2-5; no clear D gene. Germline V gene lookup returns CDR1 MNHEY and CDR2 SVGEGT. Trimming took off 4 bases at V and 2 bases at J, with 8 bases between the two ends. The CDR3 sequence is 13 residues long. In nucleotides, the CDR3 is TGTGCCAGCAGTTTCGGTCGACAAGAGACCCAGTACTTC. This encodes CASSFGRQETQYF.

CDR3 protein: CASRRGLVQEGQYF. In nucleotides, the CDR3 is TGTGCCAGCAGACGCGGACTAGTCCAGGAGGGGCAGTATTTT. This sequence joins TRBV6-5 and TRBJ2-3, with 7 positions matching TRBD2. Germline lookup yields CDR1 MNHEY and CDR2 SVGAGI. Trimming took 6 bases from V and 11 from J; bases not matched to a gene: 14. This CDR3 contains 14 residues.

V gene TRBV19 combines with J gene TRBJ2-2; TRBD1 matches 9 bases. Looked up from germline, CDR1 is LNHDA and CDR2 is SQIVND (reference sequence). This CDR3 has 15 amino acids. The V segment lost 5 bases and the J segment 6 bases; nucleotides outside the gene matches: 7. Here the CDR3 reads CASSRQGGLAGELFF. The CDR3 coding sequence is TGTGCCAGTAGTCGACAGGGGGGGCTCGCCGGGGAGCTGTTTTTT.

The V gene is TRBV9, the J gene TRBJ1-5; possibly TRBD1 for D (5 bases). This CDR3 spans 15 amino acids. With 4 bases removed from V and 5 bases from J, the gap between germline ends came to 16 bases. The germline CDR1 and CDR2 sequences are SGDLS and YYNGEE. CDR3 region: CASSSGDRLYQPQHF. Written as DNA, the CDR3 is TGTGCCAGCAGCAGTGGTGACAGACTCTATCAGCCCCAGCATTTT.

The J gene is TRBJ1-1, the V gene TRBV5-6, with TRBD1 matching 9 bases. Germline loops: CDR1 SGHDT, CDR2 YYEEEE. The CDR3 runs to 16 residues. Trimming took 3 bases from V and 11 from J; bases not matched to a gene: 17. The CDR3 region is CASSSLNTATGGKAFF. The CDR3 region has the DNA TGTGCCAGCAGCTCCTTAAACACGGCGACAGGGGGAAAGGCTTTCTTT.

The chain links TRBV20-1 to TRBJ1-5; D perhaps matches TRBD1 (6 bases). This CDR3 region has 15 residues. V was shortened by 3 bases and J by 7 bases, with 19 bases between the two germline ends. Looked up from germline, CDR1 is DFQATT and CDR2 is SNEGSKA (reference sequence). The CDR3 coding sequence is TGCAGTGCTAGTAACCAACAGGGTACGGGGCAGCCCCAGCATTTT. Amino acid sequence: CSASNQQGTGQPQHF.

The chain is built from TRBV4-1 and TRBJ1-1; 7 bases are shared with TRBD1. J was trimmed by 4 bases and V by 2 bases; bases with no gene match: 7. The CDR3 contains 15 residues. Germline loops: CDR1 MGHRA, CDR2 YSYEKL. The DNA of the CDR3 is TGCGCCAGCAGCCAACTCGACAGGGCTGGCACTGAAGCTTTCTTT. Amino acids: CASSQLDRAGTEAFF.